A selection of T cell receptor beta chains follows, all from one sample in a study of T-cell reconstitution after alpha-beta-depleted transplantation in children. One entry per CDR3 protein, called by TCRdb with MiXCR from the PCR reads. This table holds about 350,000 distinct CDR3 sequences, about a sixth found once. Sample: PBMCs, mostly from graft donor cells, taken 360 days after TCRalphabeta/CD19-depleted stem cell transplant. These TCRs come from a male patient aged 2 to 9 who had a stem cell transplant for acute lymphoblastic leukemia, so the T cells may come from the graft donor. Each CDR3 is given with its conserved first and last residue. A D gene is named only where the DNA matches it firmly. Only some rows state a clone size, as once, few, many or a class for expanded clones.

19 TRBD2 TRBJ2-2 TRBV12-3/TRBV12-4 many CASSSSGLAGWSGTGELFF TGTGCCAGCAGTTCCTCGGGACTAGCGGGATGGTCGGGCACCGGGGAGCTGTTTTTT
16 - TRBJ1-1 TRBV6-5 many CASSYAPWGTNTEAFF TGTGCCAGCAGTTATGCCCCTTGGGGGACGAACACTGAAGCTTTCTTT
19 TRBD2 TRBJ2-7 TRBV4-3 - CASSHLLAGDVGRDYEQYF TGCGCCAGCAGCCACTTACTAGCGGGAGACGTTGGACGAGACTACGAGCAGTACTTC
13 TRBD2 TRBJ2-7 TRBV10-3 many CAISPGTSYEQYF TGTGCCATCAGCCCCGGGACTAGCTACGAGCAGTACTTC
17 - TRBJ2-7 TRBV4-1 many CASSAISGAYTTYEQYF TGCGCCAGCAGTGCGATTTCAGGGGCCTATACAACCTACGAGCAGTACTTC
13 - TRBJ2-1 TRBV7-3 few CASRGAGNNEQFF TGTGCCAGCAGGGGGGCAGGTAACAATGAGCAGTTCTTC
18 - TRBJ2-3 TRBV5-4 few CASSSYRAGAASTDTQYF TGTGCCAGCAGCTCTTACAGGGCGGGTGCTGCAAGCACAGATACGCAGTATTTT
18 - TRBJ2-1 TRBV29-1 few CSAAATPVGRRSYNEQFF TGCAGCGCCGCCGCGACCCCGGTTGGGAGGCGGTCCTACAATGAGCAGTTCTTC
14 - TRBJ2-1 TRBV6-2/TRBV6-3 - CASSYGGDGNEQFF TGTGCCAGCAGTTACGGCGGAGACGGGAATGAGCAGTTCTTC
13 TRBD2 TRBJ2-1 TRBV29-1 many CSGAGLPYNEQFF TGCAGCGGAGCGGGACTACCCTACAATGAGCAGTTCTTC
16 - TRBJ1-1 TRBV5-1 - CASSLATLGSNTEAFF TGCGCCAGCAGCTTGGCGACCCTGGGGTCGAACACTGAAGCTTTCTTT
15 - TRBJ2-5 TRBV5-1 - CASSLVPRTEETQYF TGCGCCAGCAGCTTGGTTCCGAGGACGGAAGAGACCCAGTACTTC
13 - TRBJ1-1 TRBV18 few CANRGGSNTEAFF TGTGCCAACCGGGGCGGATCGAACACTGAAGCTTTCTTT
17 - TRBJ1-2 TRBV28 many CASSPPPARISGYGYTF TGTGCCAGCAGCCCACCGCCGGCCCGGATCTCGGGCTATGGCTACACCTTC
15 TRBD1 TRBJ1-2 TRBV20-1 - CSARARQGPLYGYTF TGCAGTGCTAGAGCCCGACAGGGCCCTCTATATGGCTACACCTTC
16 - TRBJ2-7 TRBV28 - CASSLPTWGEGYEQYF TGTGCCAGCAGTTTGCCCACGTGGGGTGAGGGTTACGAGCAGTACTTC
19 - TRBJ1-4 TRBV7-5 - CISVPEAVRWGATNEKLFF -
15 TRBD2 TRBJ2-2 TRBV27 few CASSLWTSGDGELFF TGTGCCAGCAGTTTATGGACTAGCGGAGACGGGGAGCTGTTTTTT
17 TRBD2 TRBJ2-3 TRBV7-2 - CASSLAGLVSFPDTQYF TGTGCCAGCAGCTTAGCGGGACTAGTAAGCTTTCCAGATACGCAGTATTTT
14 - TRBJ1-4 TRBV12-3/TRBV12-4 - CASSLTGHNEKLFF TGTGCCAGCAGTTTGACTGGTCATAATGAAAAACTGTTTTTT
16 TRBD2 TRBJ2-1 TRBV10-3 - CAISSTGASGKGEQFF TGTGCCATCAGCTCGACCGGGGCTAGCGGGAAAGGGGAGCAGTTCTTC
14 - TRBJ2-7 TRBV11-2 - CASSLFGGIYEQYF TGTGCCAGCAGCTTATTCGGCGGGATTTACGAGCAGTACTTC
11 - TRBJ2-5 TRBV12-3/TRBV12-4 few CATRLGETQYF TGTGCCACTCGGCTGGGTGAGACCCAGTACTTC
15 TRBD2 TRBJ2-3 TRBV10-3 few CAITRDYGITDTQYF TGTGCCATCACCCGGGACTACGGGATCACAGATACGCAGTATTTT
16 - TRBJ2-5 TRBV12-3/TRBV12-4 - CASSLWGAEFQETQYF TGTGCCAGCAGTTTATGGGGGGCGGAGTTTCAAGAGACCCAGTACTTC
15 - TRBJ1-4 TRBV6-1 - CASSPPRATNEKLFF TGTGCCAGCAGCCCCCCCAGGGCAACTAATGAAAAACTGTTTTTT
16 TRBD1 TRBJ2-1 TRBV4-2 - CASSPSGTGGRYEQFF TGTGCCAGCAGCCCCTCCGGGACAGGGGGGAGGTATGAGCAGTTCTTC
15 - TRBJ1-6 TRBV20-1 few CSARRGAVYNSPLHF TGCAGTGCTAGACGGGGGGCAGTTTATAATTCACCCCTCCACTTT
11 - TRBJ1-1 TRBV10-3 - CAISEGTEAFF TGTGCCATCAGTGAGGGCACTGAAGCTTTCTTT
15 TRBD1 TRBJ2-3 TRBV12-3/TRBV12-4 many CASSGQGGGTDTQYF TGTGCCAGCAGTGGACAGGGTGGGGGCACAGATACGCAGTATTTT
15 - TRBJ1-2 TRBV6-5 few CASSYSGSSDYGYTF TGTGCCAGCAGTTACTCGGGCAGCAGTGACTATGGCTACACCTTC
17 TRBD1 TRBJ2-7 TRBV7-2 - CASSFGVYRGDLYEQYF TGTGCCAGCAGCTTCGGCGTCTACAGGGGCGACTTGTACGAGCAGTACTTC
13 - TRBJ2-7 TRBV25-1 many CASSEYSQYEQYF TGTGCCAGCAGTGAATATAGCCAGTACGAGCAGTACTTC
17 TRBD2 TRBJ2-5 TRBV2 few CASVRVRKLAGVETQYF TGTGCCAGCGTCAGGGTCCGTAAACTAGCGGGAGTTGAGACCCAGTACTTC
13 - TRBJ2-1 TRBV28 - CASSFHSGGEQFF TGTGCCAGCAGTTTCCATAGTGGCGGTGAGCAGTTCTTC
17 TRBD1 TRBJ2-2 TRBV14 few CASSQGTGGENTGELFF TGTGCCAGCAGCCAGGGGACAGGGGGCGAGAACACCGGGGAGCTGTTTTTT
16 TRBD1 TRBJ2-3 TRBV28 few CASSLRGRGSTDTQYF TGTGCCAGCAGTTTAAGGGGCAGGGGGAGCACAGATACGCAGTATTTT
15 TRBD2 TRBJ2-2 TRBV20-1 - CSARHGTRRTGELFF TGCAGTGCTAGACACGGGACTAGACGCACCGGGGAGCTGTTTTTT
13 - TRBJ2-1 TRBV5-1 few CASTRDPRDEQFF TGCGCCAGCACCCGGGACCCTAGGGATGAGCAGTTCTTC
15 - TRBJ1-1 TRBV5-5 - CASSLDGVPGTEAFF TGTGCCAGCAGCTTGGATGGGGTCCCGGGGACTGAAGCTTTCTTT
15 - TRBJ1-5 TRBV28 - CASTEWSRGNQPQHF TGTGCCAGCACCGAATGGAGTAGGGGCAATCAGCCCCAGCATTTT